This passage covers 24 T cell receptor beta chains from one sample sequenced in a study of blood T cells in healthy people across ages. A second PCR of roughly 6 to 12 cycles used a sample-barcoded 5' primer and a J-beta primer mix. TCRdb ran MiXCR on the 5' RACE reads and lists one entry per CDR3 protein. The sample lists more than 650,000 distinct CDR3 sequences; roughly 25% were seen once. The same sample was also used in a study of T cells of mothers and their children.

What was sequenced was blood. The receptors originated from a boy aged 5 to 17 in good health.

This clonotype was seen a few times. The rearrangement uses TRBV6-1 and TRBJ2-3, with TRBD1 matching 7 bases. Germline V CDR1 and CDR2: MNHNS, SASEGT. The CDR3 has 14 amino acids. V trimming: 6 bases; J trimming: 1 base; junction bases outside the gene matches: 4. The CDR3 bases are TGTGCCAGCAGGATGGACAGGCGCACAGATACGCAGTATTTT. Translated, it gives CASRMDRRTDTQYF.

This clonotype was counted only a few times. The rearrangement uses TRBV7-9 and TRBJ2-1; tentative D call: TRBD1 (5 bases). Germline CDR1 is SEHNR and CDR2 is FQNEAQ (reference sequence). The CDR3 contains 15 residues. Trimming pared 5 bases from V and 7 bases from J, leaving 18 bases between. This CDR3 is CASSATWGPVNEQFF. The CDR3 coding sequence is TGTGCCAGCAGCGCTACCTGGGGCCCCGTGAATGAGCAGTTCTTC.

The V call is TRBV20-1, the J call TRBJ2-7, with 9 positions matching TRBD1. V shed 6 bases and J 0 bases; nucleotides not matched to a gene: 6. This CDR3 is built from 14 residues. Germline V gives CDR1 DFQATT, CDR2 SNEGSKA (reference sequence). The DNA of the CDR3 is TGCAGTGCCGGGACAGGGTCGGGCTCCTACGAGCAGTACTTC. It translates to CSAGTGSGSYEQYF.

V is TRBV3-1 and J is TRBJ2-5, with D unclear. Between the trimmed V and J ends, which lost 1 base and 4 bases, there was a span of 10 bases. This CDR3 region has 14 residues. Germline assignment: CDR1 LGHDT and CDR2 YNNKEL (reference sequence). The CDR3 nucleotides read TGTGCCAGCAGCCAAGGGGAAACCGGAGAGACCCAGTACTTC. The encoded protein is CASSQGETGETQYF.

The CDR3 sequence: CASSRIPIYQLQETQYF. In DNA form, the CDR3 reads TGTGCCAGCAGCAGGATACCGATATATCAACTCCAAGAGACCCAGTACTTC. The rearrangement links TRBV7-2 to TRBJ2-5; unclear D gene. CDR3 size: 17 residues. Trimming removed 5 bases at V and 1 base at J, with 20 bases between. Germline CDR1 reads SGHTA; CDR2 reads FQGNSA.

The rearrangement uses TRBV20-1 and TRBJ2-3; 7 nucleotides align to TRBD2. The CDR3 is made up of 15 amino acids. Germline V gene sequence: CDR1 DFQATT, CDR2 SNEGSKA (reference sequence). The ends lost 0 bases at V and 0 bases at J; junction bases unmatched: 3. DNA for the CDR3: TGCAGTGCTAGAGATGAGCGGGGCAGCACAGATACGCAGTATTTT. This gives the protein CSARDERGSTDTQYF.

The V and J genes are TRBV21-1 and TRBJ2-1; TRBD1 is the table's D call, not checked against the DNA. TRBV21-1 is assigned pseudogene status. The CDR3 is 11 amino acids. The DNA for the CDR3 is TGTGCCAGCAGCAAGGTCCCAAGGCGGTTCTTC. Its translation is CASSKVPRRFF.

The CDR3 sequence is CASSLAGTGIIGYGYTF. Written as DNA, the CDR3 is TGTGCCAGCAGTTTAGCCGGGACAGGGATCATCGGATATGGCTACACCTTC. V and J are TRBV12-3 or TRBV12-4 and TRBJ1-2; TRBD1 matches 9 bases. CDR3 size: 17 residues. The V and J ends lost 0 bases and 5 bases, in that order; junction bases with no gene match: 10.

This clonotype was found a few times. This chain uses TRBV2 with TRBJ2-3, with D possibly matching TRBD1 (6 bases). CDR3 length: 13 amino acids. V lost 6 bases, J lost 5 bases, and 12 bases lay in between. The germline gives CDR1 SNHLY, CDR2 FYNNEI. CDR3 protein: CASRGGPGDTQYF. The CDR3 DNA is TGTGCCAGCAGAGGGGGTCCCGGAGATACGCAGTATTTT.

The DNA for the CDR3 is TGCGCCAGCGGACTGGCGGGGGAGGGTACGCAGTATTTT. This sequence encodes CASGLAGEGTQYF. The rearrangement links TRBV5-1 to TRBJ2-3, with 7 bases aligning to TRBD2. Germline trimming cut 7 bases from V and 8 bases from J; bases unmatched to any gene: 10. Germline V CDR1 and CDR2: SGHRS, YFSETQ. The CDR3 contains 13 residues.

This clonotype has only a few counts. This chain joins TRBV9 and TRBJ2-7; TRBD2 agrees at 11 bases. The CDR3 contains 14 residues. Germline assignment: CDR1 SGDLS and CDR2 YYNGEE. Trimming at V came to 3 bases and at J to 1 base, leaving 0 bases not matched to a gene. As DNA, the CDR3 is TGTGCCAGCAGCGGACTAGCGGGGTCCTACGAGCAGTACTTC. The encoded protein is CASSGLAGSYEQYF.

The chain employs TRBV7-2 and TRBJ2-7; TRBD1 matches 10 bases. CDR1 is SGHTA and CDR2 is FQGNSA in the germline V gene. Trimming at V came to 1 base and at J to 6 bases, leaving 3 bases not matched to a gene. The CDR3 extends over 14 amino acids. CDR3 nucleotides: TGTGCCAGCAGCTTAGAGCGGACAGGGGGCGAGCAGTACTTC. Translation gives CASSLERTGGEQYF.

This clonotype appeared many times. The rearrangement joins TRBV2 to TRBJ2-2, with 12 bases matching TRBD1. Looked up from germline, CDR1 is SNHLY and CDR2 is FYNNEI. This CDR3 comprises 16 residues. The trim removed 2 bases at V and 7 bases at J, leaving 5 bases unmatched. CDR3 sequence: CASSEYGTGGVGELFF. Written as DNA, the CDR3 is TGTGCCAGCAGTGAATATGGGACAGGGGGCGTCGGGGAGCTGTTTTTT.

V gene TRBV5-1 combines with J gene TRBJ2-4, with TRBD2 identical over 16 bases. This CDR3 is built from 17 residues. Per the germline V gene, CDR1 is SGHRS and CDR2 is YFSETQ. J was trimmed by 9 bases and V by 2 bases; bases with no gene match: 8. Written as DNA, the CDR3 is TGCGCCAGCAGCTTCTCCGGGACTAGCGGGGGGGCCGGCATTCAGTACTTC. It encodes CASSFSGTSGGAGIQYF.

The V gene is TRBV20-1, the J gene TRBJ2-1; unclear D gene. The CDR3 runs to 13 residues. Germline V lookup: CDR1 DFQATT, CDR2 SNEGSKA (reference sequence). The germline V and J ends were trimmed by 1 base and 7 bases, with 11 bases remaining between them. The CDR3 here is CSARGPTWNEQFF. Here the CDR3 DNA reads TGCAGTGCTAGAGGCCCGACATGGAATGAGCAGTTCTTC.

The chain combines TRBV4-2 with TRBJ2-7; D may be TRBD1 (6 bases). Germline V gene lookup returns CDR1 LGHNA and CDR2 YNFKEQ. Trimming pared 0 bases from V and 4 bases from J, leaving 13 bases between. This CDR3 contains 15 residues. The CDR3, as DNA: TGTGCCAGCAGCCAAGACAGGGGAGAGCTTTACGAGCAGTACTTC. Its translation is CASSQDRGELYEQYF.

This clonotype was picked up a small number of times. The rearrangement links TRBV11-2 to TRBJ2-3; D remains unclear. Germline-derived CDR1 and CDR2 are SGHAT and FQNNGV. The V and J ends lost 0 bases and 4 bases respectively, with 8 bases between them. The CDR3 is made up of 14 amino acids. The CDR3 DNA reads as TGTGCCAGCAGCTTAGACCCTTACGCAGATACGCAGTATTTT. It codes for CASSLDPYADTQYF.

The chain combines TRBV7-2 with TRBJ2-7; D gene unclear. CDR3 length: 12 residues. Germline V CDR1 and CDR2: SGHTA, FQGNSA. Trimming removed 2 bases from V and 4 bases from J, with 6 bases in between. In nucleotides, the CDR3 is TGTGCCAGCAGCTTAACTCAGTACGAGCAGTACTTC. It codes for CASSLTQYEQYF. Full variable domain (outside the CDR3, taken from reference TRBV7-2 and TRBJ2-7): GAGVSQSPSNKVTEKGKDVELRCDPISGHTALYWYRQSLGQGLEFLIYFQGNSAPDKSGLPSDRFSAERTGGSVSTLTIQRTQQEDSAVYLCASSLTQYEQYFGPGTRLTVT.

This chain uses TRBV20-1 with TRBJ2-5; either TRBD1 or TRBD2 may supply D (7 bases each). The DNA end is more similar to TRBJ2-1, so the J call may be wrong. Germline V lookup: CDR1 DFQATT, CDR2 SNEGSKA (reference sequence). CDR3 size: 15 residues. CDR3 nucleotides: TGCAGTGCTCCGACCTTCAGCGGGGCCCCAGGGGGGCAGTTCTTC. It yields the protein CSAPTFSGAPGGQFF.

The genes are TRBV12-3 or TRBV12-4 and TRBJ1-2, with D uncertain. Trimming stripped 6 bases from V and 4 bases from J, with 9 bases between. This CDR3 contains 12 residues. The DNA for the CDR3 is TGTGCCAGCAGGAGTGGCCGCTATGGCTACACCTTC. Protein product: CASRSGRYGYTF.

This chain joins TRBV15 and TRBJ1-1; D remains ambiguous. The CDR3 extends over 14 amino acids. V shed 0 bases and J shed 8 bases, with 13 bases lying between them. Per the germline V gene, CDR1 is LNHNV and CDR2 is YYDKDF (reference sequence). In DNA form, the CDR3 reads TGTGCCACCAGCAGAGAATCCACGAACGCGGAAGCTTTCTTT. It codes for CATSRESTNAEAFF. Supplemented by reference TRBV15 and TRBJ1-1, the full variable domain reads DAMVIQNPRYQVTQFGKPVTLSCSQTLNHNVMYWYQQKSSQAPKLLFHYYDKDFNNEADTPDNFQSRRPNTSFCFLDIRSPGLGDTAMYLCATSRESTNAEAFFGQGTRLTVV.

The chain uses TRBV7-9 and TRBJ2-5; 10 nucleotides align to TRBD2. CDR1 is SEHNR, CDR2 FQNEAQ, per germline (reference sequence). V shed 1 base and J 6 bases; nucleotides not matched to a gene: 5. The CDR3 covers 15 residues. As DNA, the CDR3 is TGTGCCAGCAGCTTAGGTTCTAGCGGGGGCCAGACCCAGTACTTC. It codes for CASSLGSSGGQTQYF. The whole variable domain, filled in from reference TRBV7-9 and TRBJ2-5, reads DTGVSQNPRHKITKRGQNVTFRCDPISEHNRLYWYRQTLGQGPEFLTYFQNEAQLEKSRLLSDRFSAERPKGSFSTLEIQRTEQGDSAMYLCASSLGSSGGQTQYFGPGTRLLVL.

This clonotype showed up just a few times. This chain links TRBV12-3 or TRBV12-4 with TRBJ2-1; D unclear. Trimming pared 8 bases from V and 6 bases from J, leaving 17 bases between. The CDR3 consists of 14 residues. In DNA, the CDR3 is TGTGCCAGCGGCGACAACCCGATCCTCAATGAGCAGTTCTTC. Translated, it gives CASGDNPILNEQFF.

The rearrangement links TRBV5-1 to TRBJ2-1, with 7 bases lining up with TRBD1. The trim removed 6 bases at V and 5 bases at J, leaving 8 bases unmatched. The CDR3 sequence is 14 residues long. The germline V gene has CDR1 SGHRS and CDR2 YFSETQ. The CDR3 here is CASTRDSSNNEQFF. CDR3 DNA: TGCGCCAGCACACGGGACAGCTCAAACAATGAGCAGTTCTTC.